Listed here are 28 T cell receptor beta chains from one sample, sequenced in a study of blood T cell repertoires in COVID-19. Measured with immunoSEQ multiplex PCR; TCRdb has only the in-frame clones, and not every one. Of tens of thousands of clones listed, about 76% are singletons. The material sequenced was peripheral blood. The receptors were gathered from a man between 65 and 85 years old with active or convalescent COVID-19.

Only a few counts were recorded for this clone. The CDR3 coding sequence is TGTGCCTGGAGTGTGGGGGGTTCTGGCTACACCTTC. Translation: CAWSVGGSGYTF. The J gene is TRBJ1-2, the V gene TRBV30; perhaps TRBD1 as D (5 bases). The CDR3 runs to 12 residues. Trimming shortened V by 0 bases and J by 7 bases, and 9 bases separated the two germline ends. CDR1 and CDR2 from the germline V gene are GTSNPN and SVGIG (reference sequence).

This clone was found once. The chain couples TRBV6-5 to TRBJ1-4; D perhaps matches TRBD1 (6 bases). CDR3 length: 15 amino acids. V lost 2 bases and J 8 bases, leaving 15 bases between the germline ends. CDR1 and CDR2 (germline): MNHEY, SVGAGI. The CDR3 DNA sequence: TGTGCCAGCAGTTACGGTCCCGGGACACCCGAAAAACTGTTTTTT. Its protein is CASSYGPGTPEKLFF.

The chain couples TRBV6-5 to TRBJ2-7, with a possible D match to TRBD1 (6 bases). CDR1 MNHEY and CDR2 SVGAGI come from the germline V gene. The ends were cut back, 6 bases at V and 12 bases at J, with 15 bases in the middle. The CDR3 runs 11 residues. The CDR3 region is CASRIGQPLYF. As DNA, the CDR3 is TGTGCCAGCAGAATAGGACAGCCGCTGTACTTC.

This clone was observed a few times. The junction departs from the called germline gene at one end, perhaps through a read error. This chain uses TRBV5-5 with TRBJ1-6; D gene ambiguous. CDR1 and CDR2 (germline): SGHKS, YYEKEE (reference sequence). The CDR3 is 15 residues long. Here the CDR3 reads CASSSTSSNNSPLHF. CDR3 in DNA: TGTGCCAGCAGTTCTACCTCCTCCAATAATTCACCCCTCCACTTT.

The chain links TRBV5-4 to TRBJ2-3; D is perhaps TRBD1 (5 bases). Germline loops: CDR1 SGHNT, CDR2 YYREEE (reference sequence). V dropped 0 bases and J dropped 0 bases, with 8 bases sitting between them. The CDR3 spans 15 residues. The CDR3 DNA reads TGTGCCAGCAGCTTGGATTACAGGAGCACAGATACGCAGTATTTT. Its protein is CASSLDYRSTDTQYF.

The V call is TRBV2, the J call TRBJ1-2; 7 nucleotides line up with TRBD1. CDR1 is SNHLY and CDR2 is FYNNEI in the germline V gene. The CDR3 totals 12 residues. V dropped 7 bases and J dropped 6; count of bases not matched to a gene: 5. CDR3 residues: CASTRQGHGYTF. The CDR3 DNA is TGTGCCAGCACCCGACAGGGTCATGGCTACACCTTC.

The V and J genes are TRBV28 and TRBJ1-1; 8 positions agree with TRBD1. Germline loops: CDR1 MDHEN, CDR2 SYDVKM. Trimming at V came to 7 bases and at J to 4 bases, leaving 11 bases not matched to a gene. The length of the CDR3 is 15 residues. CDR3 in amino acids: CASNSPGGDATEAFF. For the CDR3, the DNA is TGTGCCAGCAATTCCCCAGGGGGCGACGCCACTGAAGCTTTCTTT.

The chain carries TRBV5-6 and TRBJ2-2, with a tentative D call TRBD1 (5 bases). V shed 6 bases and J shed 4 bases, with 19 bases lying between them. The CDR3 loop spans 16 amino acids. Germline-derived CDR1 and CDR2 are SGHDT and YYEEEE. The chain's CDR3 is CASTRADRKITGELFF. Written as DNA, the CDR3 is TGTGCCAGCACCAGGGCCGACCGTAAAATCACCGGGGAGCTGTTTTTT.

CDR3 nucleotides: TGTGCCAGCGCTAGCGGCACAGATACGCAGTATTTT. It translates to CASASGTDTQYF. The chain combines TRBV6-5 with TRBJ2-3; TRBD2 is a possible D gene (6 bases). The CDR3 length is 12 residues. V dropped 8 bases and J dropped 1 base, with 7 bases sitting between them. Germline CDR1 is MNHEY and CDR2 is SVGAGI.

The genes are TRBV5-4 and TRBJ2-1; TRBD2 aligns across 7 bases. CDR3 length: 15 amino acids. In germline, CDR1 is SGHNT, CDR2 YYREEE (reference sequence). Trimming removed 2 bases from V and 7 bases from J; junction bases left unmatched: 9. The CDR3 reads CASSLGGAGGNEQFF. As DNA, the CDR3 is TGTGCCAGCAGCTTAGGAGGGGCCGGGGGGAATGAGCAGTTCTTC. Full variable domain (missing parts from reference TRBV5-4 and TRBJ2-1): ETGVTQSPTHLIKTRGQQVTLRCSSQSGHNTVSWYQQALGQGPQFIFQYYREEENGRGNFPPRFSGLQFPNYSSELNVNALELDDSALYLCASSLGGAGGNEQFFGPGTRLTVL.

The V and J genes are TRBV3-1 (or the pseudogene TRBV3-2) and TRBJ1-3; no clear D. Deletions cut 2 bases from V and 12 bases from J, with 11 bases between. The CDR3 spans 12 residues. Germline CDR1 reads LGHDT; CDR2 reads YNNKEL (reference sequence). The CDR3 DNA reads TGTGCCAGCAGCCAATCCTCAGGTGGCATATATTTT. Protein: CASSQSSGGIYF.

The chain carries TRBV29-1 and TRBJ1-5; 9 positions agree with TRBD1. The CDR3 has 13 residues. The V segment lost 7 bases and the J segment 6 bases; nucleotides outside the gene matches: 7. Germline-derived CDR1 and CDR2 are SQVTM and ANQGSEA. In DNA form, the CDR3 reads TGCAGCGCTTCGGACAGGGGTGGTCAGCCCCAGCATTTT. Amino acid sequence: CSASDRGGQPQHF.

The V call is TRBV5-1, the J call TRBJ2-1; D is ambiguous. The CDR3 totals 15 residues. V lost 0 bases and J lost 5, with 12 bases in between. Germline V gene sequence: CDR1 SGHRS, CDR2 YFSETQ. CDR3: CASSLDPAEHNEQFF. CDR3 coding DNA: TGCGCCAGCAGCTTGGATCCGGCGGAACACAATGAGCAGTTCTTC. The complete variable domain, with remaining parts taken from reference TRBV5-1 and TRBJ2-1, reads KAGVTQTPRYLIKTRGQQVTLSCSPISGHRSVSWYQQTPGQGLQFLFEYFSETQRNKGNFPGRFSGRQFSNSRSEMNVSTLELGDSALYLCASSLDPAEHNEQFFGPGTRLTVL.

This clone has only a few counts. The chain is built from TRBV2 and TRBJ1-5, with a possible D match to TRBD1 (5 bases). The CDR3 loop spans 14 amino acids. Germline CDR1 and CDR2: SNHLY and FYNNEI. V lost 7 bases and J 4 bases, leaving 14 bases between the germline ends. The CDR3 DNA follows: TGTGCCAGCAATGCAGGGCAGCCAAATCAGCCCCAGCATTTT. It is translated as CASNAGQPNQPQHF.

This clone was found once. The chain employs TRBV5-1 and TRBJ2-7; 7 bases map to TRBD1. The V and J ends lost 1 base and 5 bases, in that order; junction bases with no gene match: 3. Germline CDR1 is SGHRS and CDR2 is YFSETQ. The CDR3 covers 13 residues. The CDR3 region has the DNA TGCGCCAGCAGCTTGAGACAGGGAGACGAGCAGTACTTC. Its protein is CASSLRQGDEQYF.

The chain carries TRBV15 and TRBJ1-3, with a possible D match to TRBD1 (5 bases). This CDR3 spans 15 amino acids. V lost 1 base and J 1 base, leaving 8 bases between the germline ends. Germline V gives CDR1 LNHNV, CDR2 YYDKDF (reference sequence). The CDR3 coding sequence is TGTGCCACCAGCAGAGTCGGGGGATCTGGAAACACCATATATTTT. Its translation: CATSRVGGSGNTIYF.

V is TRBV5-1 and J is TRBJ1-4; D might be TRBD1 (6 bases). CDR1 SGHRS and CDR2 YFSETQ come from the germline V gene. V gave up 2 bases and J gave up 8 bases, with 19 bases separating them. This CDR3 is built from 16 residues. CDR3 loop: CASSLGVVGASEKLFF. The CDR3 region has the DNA TGCGCCAGCAGCTTAGGGGTCGTGGGGGCGAGCGAAAAACTGTTTTTT.

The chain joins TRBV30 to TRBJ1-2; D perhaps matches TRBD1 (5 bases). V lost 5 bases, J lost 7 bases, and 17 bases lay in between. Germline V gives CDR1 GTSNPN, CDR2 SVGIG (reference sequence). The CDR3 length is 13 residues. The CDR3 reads CAWSPGRAAGYTF. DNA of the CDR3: TGTGCCTGGTCCCCCGGCAGGGCCGCTGGCTACACCTTC.

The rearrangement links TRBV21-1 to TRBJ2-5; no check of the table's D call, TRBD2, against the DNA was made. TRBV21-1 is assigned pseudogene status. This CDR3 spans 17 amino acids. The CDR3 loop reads CASSIRTSGGAGETQYF. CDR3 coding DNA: TGTGCCAGCAGCATTCGGACTAGCGGGGGGGCAGGGGAGACCCAGTACTTC.

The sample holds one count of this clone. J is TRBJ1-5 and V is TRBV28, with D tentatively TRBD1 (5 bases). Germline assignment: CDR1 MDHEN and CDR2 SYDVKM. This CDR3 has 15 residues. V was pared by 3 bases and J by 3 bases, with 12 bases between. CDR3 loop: CASSFSGGFNQPQHF. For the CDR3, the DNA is TGTGCCAGCAGTTTTTCGGGGGGTTTCAATCAGCCCCAGCATTTT. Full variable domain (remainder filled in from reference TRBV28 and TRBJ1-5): DVKVTQSSRYLVKRTGEKVFLECVQDMDHENMFWYRQDPGLGLRLIYFSYDVKMKEKGDIPEGYSVSREKKERFSLILESASTNQTSMYLCASSFSGGFNQPQHFGDGTRLSIL.

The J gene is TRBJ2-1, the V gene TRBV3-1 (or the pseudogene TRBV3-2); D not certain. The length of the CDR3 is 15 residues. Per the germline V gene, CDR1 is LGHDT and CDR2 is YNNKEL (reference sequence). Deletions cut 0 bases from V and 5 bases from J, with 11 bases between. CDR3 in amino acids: CASSQDPQNHNEQFF. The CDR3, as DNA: TGTGCCAGCAGCCAAGACCCCCAGAACCACAATGAGCAGTTCTTC.

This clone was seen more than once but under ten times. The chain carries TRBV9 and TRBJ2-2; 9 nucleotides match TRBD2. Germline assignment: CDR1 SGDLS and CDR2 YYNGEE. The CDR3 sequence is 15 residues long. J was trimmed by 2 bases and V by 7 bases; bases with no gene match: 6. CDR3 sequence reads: CASSSSGTNTGELFF. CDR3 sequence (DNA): TGTGCCAGCTCTTCTAGCGGGACAAACACCGGGGAGCTGTTTTTT.

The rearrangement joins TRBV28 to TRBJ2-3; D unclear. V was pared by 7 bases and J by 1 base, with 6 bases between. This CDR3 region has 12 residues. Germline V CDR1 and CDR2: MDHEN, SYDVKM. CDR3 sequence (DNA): TGTGCCAGCATCGGAGGCACAGATACGCAGTATTTT. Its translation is CASIGGTDTQYF.

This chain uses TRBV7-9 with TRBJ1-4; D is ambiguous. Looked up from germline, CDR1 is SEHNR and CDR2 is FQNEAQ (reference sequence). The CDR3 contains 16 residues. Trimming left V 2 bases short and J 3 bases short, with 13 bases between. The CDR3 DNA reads TGTGCCAGCAGCTTAATTGGTGTTGCGGCTAATGAAAAACTGTTTTTT. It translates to CASSLIGVAANEKLFF.

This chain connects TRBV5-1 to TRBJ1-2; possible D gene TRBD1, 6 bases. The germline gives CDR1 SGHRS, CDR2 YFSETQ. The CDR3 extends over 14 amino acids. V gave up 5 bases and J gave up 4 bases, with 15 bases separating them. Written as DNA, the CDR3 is TGCGCCAGCAGAGCCGTAGGACAGTTCTATGGCTACACCTTC. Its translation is CASRAVGQFYGYTF.

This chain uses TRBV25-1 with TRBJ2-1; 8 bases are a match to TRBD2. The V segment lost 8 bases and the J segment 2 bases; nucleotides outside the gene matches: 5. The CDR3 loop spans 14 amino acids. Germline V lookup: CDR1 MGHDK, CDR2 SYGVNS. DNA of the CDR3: TGTGCCAGCCGGGGGGGGTTCGCCTACAATGAGCAGTTCTTC. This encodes CASRGGFAYNEQFF.

CDR3 region: CASSLDSFNTEAFF. The CDR3, as DNA: TGCGCCAGCAGCTTGGACAGCTTTAACACTGAAGCTTTCTTT. The chain links TRBV5-1 to TRBJ1-1; no definite D call. V gave up 0 bases and J gave up 2 bases, with 8 bases separating them. This CDR3 region has 14 residues. The germline V gene encodes CDR1 SGHRS and CDR2 YFSETQ.

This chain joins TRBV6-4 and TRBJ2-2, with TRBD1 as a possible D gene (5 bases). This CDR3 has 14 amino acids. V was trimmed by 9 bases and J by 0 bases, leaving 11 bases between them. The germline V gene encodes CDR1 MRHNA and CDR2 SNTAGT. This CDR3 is CASKTATNTGELFF. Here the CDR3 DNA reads TGTGCCAGTAAGACAGCGACGAACACCGGGGAGCTGTTTTTT.